This TCR beta chain was profiled in a study of beta chain features in type 1 diabetes. Study outcomes and limitations: TCRB CDR3s from Type 1 diabetes patients were moderately but significantly shorter in all four CD4+ subsets.

cDNA synthesis used the whole RNA isolate, giving expressed TCRB sequences. TCRdb's table, derived via immunoSEQ multiplex PCR, lists solely in-frame clones and lacks some. The sample lists fewer than 400,000 clones; 7% to 9% were seen once. At least ten counts were recorded for this clone. Its antigen is as yet unknown. The purity of all sorted populations exceeded 98%. Sequencing was done on a sample of central memory CD4+ T cells from blood. The sequence was obtained from a woman under 30 in good health.

Here the CDR3 reads CATSRVVSETQYF. The CDR3 bases are TGTGCCACCAGCAGAGTTGTCTCGGAGACCCAGTACTTC. This sequence joins TRBV15 and TRBJ2-5; D is unclear. V lost 1 base to trimming and J lost 5 bases, with 8 bases between them. Germline CDR1 LNHNV, CDR2 YYDKDF (reference sequence). This CDR3 is built from 13 residues.